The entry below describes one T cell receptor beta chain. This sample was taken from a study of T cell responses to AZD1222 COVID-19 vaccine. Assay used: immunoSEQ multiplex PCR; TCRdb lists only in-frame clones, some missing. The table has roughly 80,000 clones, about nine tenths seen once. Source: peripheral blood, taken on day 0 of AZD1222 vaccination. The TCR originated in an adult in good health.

The CDR3 region is CASSQDNTLTRGYTF. The CDR3 nucleotides read TGTGCCAGCAGCCAAGATAATACACTTACTCGGGGCTACACCTTC. The V and J genes are TRBV3-1 (or the pseudogene TRBV3-2) and TRBJ1-2, with D hard to call. V was shortened by 0 bases and J by 8 bases, with 16 bases between the two germline ends. The CDR3 sequence is 15 residues long. Germline V gene data show CDR1 as LGHDT and CDR2 as YNNKEL (reference sequence).